These 27 T cell receptor beta chains originate from one sample sequenced in a study of vaccination effects on CD4 cells after COVID-19. Sequencing followed a ViraFEST assay step that expanded antigen-specific CD4+ T cells with viral peptide pools. Once cultured for 10 days, the cells underwent separation to obtain CD4+ T cells. Measured with immunoSEQ multiplex PCR; TCRdb has only the in-frame clones, and not every one. Among 13,000 to 15,000 clones listed, approximately 82% were seen once. These receptors have no known antigen. This specimen was CD4+ T cells from PBMCs cultured with HCoV-229E spike peptides, taken before COVID-19 vaccination. The receptors shown here come from a human donor who received a COVID-19 vaccine.

V is TRBV9 and J is TRBJ2-1, with 7 positions matching TRBD2. Germline loops: CDR1 SGDLS, CDR2 YYNGEE. The CDR3 extends over 16 amino acids. After removal of 0 bases from V and 0 bases from J, the junction contained 3 bases not matched to a gene. CDR3 sequence: CASSVDGGISYNEQFF. The CDR3, as DNA: TGTGCCAGCAGCGTAGACGGGGGGATCTCCTACAATGAGCAGTTCTTC.

This chain uses TRBV7-8 with TRBJ2-5, with TRBD2 matching over 7 bases. Germline CDR1 and CDR2: SGHVS and FQNEAQ. V shed 1 base, J shed 5 bases, and the junction held 4 bases outside the gene matches. This CDR3 is built from 14 residues. CDR3 residues: CASSLGYSGETQYF. The CDR3 nucleotides read TGTGCCAGCAGCTTAGGGTATAGCGGGGAGACCCAGTACTTC. The full variable domain, completed using reference TRBV7-8 and TRBJ2-5, is GAGVSQSPRYKVAKRGQDVALRCDPISGHVSLFWYQQALGQGPEFLTYFQNEAQLDKSGLPSDRFFAERPEGSVSTLKIQRTQQEDSAVYLCASSLGYSGETQYFGPGTRLLVL.

The sample holds a few counts of this clone. CDR3 in DNA: TGTGCCAGTAGTCCCCGGGGAGGGATATCATCCGGGGAGCTGTTTTTT. Encoded protein: CASSPRGGISSGELFF. The V and J genes are TRBV19 and TRBJ2-2; 7 bases agree with TRBD2. This CDR3 has 16 residues. V lost 5 bases to trimming and J lost 6 bases; unmatched junction nucleotides: 12. Germline CDR1 reads LNHDA; CDR2 reads SQIVND (reference sequence).

The chain has TRBV14 and TRBJ2-5; unclear D gene. The CDR3 totals 13 residues. Germline CDR1 and CDR2: SGHDN and FVKESK. The V end was cut by 1 base, the J end by 4 bases, with 7 bases between. CDR3: CASSQGHRETQYF. The CDR3, as DNA: TGTGCCAGCAGCCAAGGACACCGAGAGACCCAGTACTTC.

A few counts support this clone. CDR3 sequence: CASSSGRLAGNNEQFF. For the CDR3, the DNA is TGTGCCAGCAGTTCCGGCCGCCTTGCTGGCAACAATGAGCAGTTCTTC. The rearrangement links TRBV27 to TRBJ2-1, with D hard to call. Between the trimmed V and J ends, which lost 4 bases and 5 bases, there was a span of 18 bases. The CDR3 totals 16 residues. The germline gives CDR1 MNHEY, CDR2 SMNVEV (reference sequence).

The V gene is TRBV6-2 or TRBV6-3, the J gene TRBJ1-2; D is unclear. This CDR3 has 18 amino acids. From germline, CDR1 is MNHEY and CDR2 SVGEGT. V was clipped by 5 bases and J by 0 bases, with 22 bases between them. The CDR3 loop reads CASSIEWAVASPNYGYTF. The CDR3 coding sequence is TGTGCCAGCAGTATTGAATGGGCAGTTGCCTCTCCTAACTATGGCTACACCTTC.

The rearrangement links TRBV29-1 to TRBJ2-1; TRBD2 matches 10 bases. Germline V gene lookup returns CDR1 SQVTM and CDR2 ANQGSEA. CDR3 size: 16 residues. V dropped 0 bases and J dropped 10; count of bases not matched to a gene: 12. The CDR3 loop is CSVEDMGGLAVLEQFF. The CDR3 nucleotides read TGCAGCGTTGAAGATATGGGAGGACTAGCGGTGTTGGAGCAGTTCTTC.

For this clone: The germline gene is not matched at one end of the junction; a read error may be the cause. This chain connects TRBV7-9 to TRBJ1-3; possible D gene TRBD1, 5 bases. This CDR3 is 12 amino acids long. Germline values: CDR1 SEHNR, CDR2 FQNEAQ (reference sequence). The DNA of the CDR3 is TGCGTCGACGGGGGGGGAGGAAACACCATATATTTT. It translates to CVDGGGGNTIYF.

This chain joins TRBV6-6 and TRBJ1-5; D is ambiguous. CDR1 is MNHNY and CDR2 is SVGAGI in the germline V gene (reference sequence). The CDR3 is 13 residues long. V shed 7 bases and J shed 5 bases, with 12 bases lying between them. The DNA of the CDR3 is TGTGCCAGCACCCCGGGAGGGTATCAGCCCCAGCATTTT. Protein product: CASTPGGYQPQHF.

The chain joins TRBV27 to TRBJ1-6, with D uncertain. The CDR3 has 14 amino acids. The germline V gene has CDR1 MNHEY and CDR2 SMNVEV (reference sequence). Trimming took 3 bases from V and 10 from J, leaving 13 bases between them. In nucleotides, the CDR3 is TGTGCCAGCAGTTTTGGCAACCCCTTGTCACCCCTCCACTTT. As protein: CASSFGNPLSPLHF.

The V and J genes are TRBV4-3 and TRBJ2-7, with TRBD2 as a possible D gene (6 bases). Germline V gene sequence: CDR1 LGHNA, CDR2 YSLEER. This CDR3 contains 19 residues. V was pared by 1 base and J by 0 bases, with 22 bases between. The CDR3 DNA reads as TGCGCCAGCAGCCAAGGGATCCTCTGGAGGGAAAGCCCCTCCTACGAGCAGTACTTC. Its translation: CASSQGILWRESPSYEQYF.

The rearrangement links TRBV30 to TRBJ1-3; D is unclear. Trimming removed 2 bases from V and 0 bases from J, with 8 bases in between. Germline values: CDR1 GTSNPN, CDR2 SVGIG (reference sequence). The length of the CDR3 is 14 residues. CDR3 nucleotide sequence: TGTGCCTGGAGTCGTGGGTACTCTGGAAACACCATATATTTT. Translating it yields CAWSRGYSGNTIYF.

The V call is TRBV11-2, the J call TRBJ1-1; TRBD1 might be the D (5 bases). In germline, CDR1 is SGHAT, CDR2 FQNNGV. Trimming pared 11 bases from V and 1 base from J, leaving 14 bases between. The CDR3 is 13 amino acids. CDR3 sequence reads: CAGALQGNTEAFF. As DNA, the CDR3 is TGTGCCGGGGCTCTCCAAGGGAACACTGAAGCTTTCTTT.

The rearrangement joins TRBV27 to TRBJ1-1; D ambiguous. Germline lookup yields CDR1 MNHEY and CDR2 SMNVEV (reference sequence). The CDR3 loop spans 14 amino acids. V was pared by 4 bases and J by 7 bases, with 16 bases between. CDR3 in amino acids: CASSWTRLSGEAFF. The CDR3 nucleotides are TGTGCCAGCAGTTGGACCAGACTCAGCGGTGAAGCTTTCTTT.

The V call is TRBV29-1, the J call TRBJ2-5; D possibly corresponds to TRBD1 (5 bases). This CDR3 region has 13 residues. V was trimmed by 4 bases and J by 4 bases, leaving 13 bases between them. Germline values: CDR1 SQVTM, CDR2 ANQGSEA. DNA of the CDR3: TGCAGCGTTGGGGCCAGGGTGACAGAGACCCAGTACTTC. Residues: CSVGARVTETQYF.

Here the CDR3 DNA reads TGTGCCAGCAGCCGAGGAGGGGGGGCGAACACTGAAGCTTTCTTT. Protein sequence: CASSRGGGANTEAFF. This chain links TRBV5-4 with TRBJ1-1; perhaps TRBD1 as D (6 bases). Trimming took off 4 bases at V and 1 base at J, with 14 bases between the two ends. The CDR3 runs 15 residues. Germline CDR1 SGHNT, CDR2 YYREEE (reference sequence).

The rearrangement joins TRBV7-9 to TRBJ2-3; D is uncertain. Germline V gene sequence: CDR1 SEHNR, CDR2 FQNEAQ (reference sequence). The CDR3 totals 12 residues. Trimming stripped 5 bases from V and 8 bases from J, with 11 bases between. The CDR3 DNA reads as TGTGCCAGCAGCCCAGAAAAGGGTACGCAGTATTTT. It codes for CASSPEKGTQYF.

This chain uses TRBV4-1 with TRBJ2-3, with 9 bases matching TRBD1. J gave up 2 bases and V 0 bases, and 6 bases lay outside the gene matches. CDR3 length equals 17 residues. From germline, CDR1 is MGHRA and CDR2 YSYEKL. The CDR3 nucleotides are TGCGCCAGCAGCCAAGATCCCGGACAGGGGCACACAGATACGCAGTATTTT. This sequence encodes CASSQDPGQGHTDTQYF.

This chain uses TRBV19 with TRBJ2-3; no definite D call. The V end was cut by 3 bases, the J end by 1 base, with 8 bases between. The CDR3 is 14 amino acids. The germline V gene has CDR1 LNHDA and CDR2 SQIVND (reference sequence). The CDR3 protein is CASSMRQGTDTQYF. In DNA, the CDR3 is TGTGCCAGTAGTATGAGGCAGGGCACAGATACGCAGTATTTT. Full variable domain (missing parts from reference TRBV19 and TRBJ2-3): DGGITQSPKYLFRKEGQNVTLSCEQNLNHDAMYWYRQDPGQGLRLIYYSQIVNDFQKGDIAEGYSVSREKKESFPLTVTSAQKNPTAFYLCASSMRQGTDTQYFGPGTRLTVL.

The chain combines TRBV5-4 with TRBJ2-7; D may be TRBD1 or TRBD2 (5 bases each). Trimming stripped 1 base from V and 9 bases from J, with 20 bases between. The germline V gene has CDR1 SGHNT and CDR2 YYREEE (reference sequence). The CDR3 is made up of 15 amino acids. In DNA, the CDR3 is TGTGCCAGCAGCTTGTTTGGGACGGGTTTACGAATGCAGTACTTC. The encoded protein is CASSLFGTGLRMQYF.

This rearrangement joins TRBV28 to TRBJ1-1, with D tentatively TRBD1 (5 bases). CDR1 is MDHEN, CDR2 SYDVKM, per germline. The CDR3 has 13 amino acids. V lost 5 bases and J lost 1, with 8 bases in between. The CDR3 DNA reads TGTGCCAGCAGTCCAACAGGGAACACTGAAGCTTTCTTT. Translating it yields CASSPTGNTEAFF.

V usage is TRBV18 and J usage is TRBJ1-4; D remains ambiguous. Trimming cost V 3 bases and J 5 bases, with 13 bases left between them. Germline lookup yields CDR1 KGHSH and CDR2 LQKENI. The CDR3 is 15 residues long. The CDR3 sequence: CASSPEGRENEKLFF. CDR3 DNA sequence: TGTGCCAGCTCACCGGAAGGCCGGGAAAATGAAAAACTGTTTTTT.

This chain connects TRBV2 to TRBJ2-3; D might be TRBD1 (6 bases). Germline values: CDR1 SNHLY, CDR2 FYNNEI. The CDR3 runs 15 residues. V lost 6 bases, J lost 1 base, and 14 bases lay in between. The CDR3 DNA is TGTGCCAGCAGGCCCTTACAGGGAGGCACAGATACGCAGTATTTT. Its translation is CASRPLQGGTDTQYF.

The chain recombines TRBV19 with TRBJ2-1; tentative D call: TRBD2 (5 bases). Deletions cut 8 bases from V and 6 bases from J, with 20 bases between. This CDR3 is 15 amino acids long. In germline, CDR1 is LNHDA, CDR2 SQIVND (reference sequence). For the CDR3, the DNA is TGTGCCAGTTCAAACGTCGGACTCACCGGCAATGAGCAGTTCTTC. Translated: CASSNVGLTGNEQFF.

V and J are TRBV5-5 and TRBJ2-1, with 11 bases fitting TRBD2. Germline V gene data show CDR1 as SGHKS and CDR2 as YYEKEE (reference sequence). Trimming took 4 bases from V and 7 from J; bases not matched to a gene: 7. The CDR3 is 15 residues long. The CDR3 sequence is CASSILAGERNEQFF. The CDR3 DNA reads as TGTGCCAGCAGCATACTAGCGGGGGAGAGAAATGAGCAGTTCTTC.

The chain has TRBV19 and TRBJ1-5, with D uncertain. The CDR3 runs to 17 residues. Per the germline V gene, CDR1 is LNHDA and CDR2 is SQIVND (reference sequence). Trimming removed 1 base from V and 9 bases from J, with 22 bases in between. The CDR3 DNA follows: TGTGCCAGTAGTATAGGACGCCGGCGGACTCAAGTTGTGCCCCAGCATTTT. The encoded protein is CASSIGRRRTQVVPQHF.

The rearrangement links TRBV18 to TRBJ1-2, with D uncertain. Trimming cost V 1 base and J 2 bases, with 17 bases left between them. CDR3 length: 17 residues. In germline, CDR1 is KGHSH, CDR2 LQKENI. CDR3 in DNA: TGTGCCAGCTCACCACAGTCAGCAATAAACTTAAACTATGGCTACACCTTC. Protein product: CASSPQSAINLNYGYTF.